What follows is one TCR beta chain and its context. The data were taken from a study of blood T cell repertoires in COVID-19. Looking at the study overall: In each case, the material was cDNA or gDNA derived from T cells, B-cell-depleted T cells, or PBMCs.

Per the study methods: Amplified reference gene primers provided the basis for estimating nucleated cell counts. The method was immunoSEQ multiplex PCR; TCRdb's version includes in-frame clones alone and lacks a portion of them. V and J calls and clone size follow that table, whereas D and trimming were derived from the DNA. The data show 56,000 or so clones, 80% to 85% seen once. Sequences were obtained from peripheral blood. This sequence originates from a man between 45 and 60 years old with acute or convalescent COVID-19.

In DNA, the CDR3 is TGTGCCAGCAGTAGTGGACTAGCGCTTACAGATACGCAGTATTTT. Its protein is CASSSGLALTDTQYF. V usage is TRBV6-2 or TRBV6-3 and J usage is TRBJ2-3, with 9 nucleotides matching TRBD2. CDR1 and CDR2 from the germline V gene are MNHEY and SVGEGT. CDR3 size: 15 residues. Losses at the gene ends were 5 bases for V and 3 bases for J; bases not matched to a gene: 6.